These T cell receptor beta chains were read from a single sample in a study of T-cell reconstitution after alpha-beta-depleted transplantation in children. Each CDR3 protein gets one entry after TCRdb re-called the PCR reads with MiXCR. The sample lists about 980,000 distinct CDR3 sequences, roughly 31% occurring once. The sample was PBMCs, mostly from graft donor cells, taken 360 days after TCRalphabeta/CD19-depleted stem cell transplant. The receptors originated from a boy under two years old who had a stem cell transplant for SCID, so the T cells may come from the graft donor. Each CDR3 is given without its conserved first and last residue. Each record gives: V gene, J gene, CDR3 protein.

>TRBV10-3|TRBJ2-1
AISDLFTSGGVNEQF
>TRBV10-3|TRBJ1-1
AISERIGTGRQTEAF
>TRBV30|TRBJ2-7
AWSVLLHEQY
>TRBV6-5|TRBJ1-1
ASSYRSQMNTEAF
>TRBV5-1|TRBJ1-3
ASSTTTPVKGNTIY
>TRBV2|TRBJ2-3
ASSEEDTQY
>TRBV7-3|TRBJ2-2
ASGETNTGELF
>TRBV5-1|TRBJ1-1
ASSLGQGGTEAF
>TRBV5-1|TRBJ2-3
ASSLELPRGDPQY
>TRBV29-1|TRBJ2-1
SGSNSYNEQF
>TRBV9|TRBJ1-1
ASSVGWGTTEAF
>TRBV4-2|TRBJ2-3
ASSQGGGPTTDTQY
>TRBV5-5|TRBJ1-2
ASSLALDANYGYT
>TRBV3-1|TRBJ2-2
ASSQESGLKTGELF
>TRBV28|TRBJ1-2
ASTVDRAGGYT
>TRBV24-1|TRBJ1-2
ATSDSPGRGRHGYT
>TRBV7-2|TRBJ2-3
ASSLVQGETQY
>TRBV4-1|TRBJ2-1
ASSQDRVGSYNEQF
>TRBV11-2|TRBJ2-7
ASSARWQAPYEQY
>TRBV20-1|TRBJ2-3
SAQEFLSTDTQY
>TRBV20-1|TRBJ1-1
SARDQGWTEAF
>TRBV7-2|TRBJ2-7
ASSLQGPSSYEQY
>TRBV4-3|TRBJ2-5
ASSQDSAKETQY
>TRBV7-8|TRBJ1-6
ASSLVGQWNSPLH
>TRBV6-2/TRBV6-3|TRBJ2-4
ASSYSLRDIQY
>TRBV9|TRBJ1-3
ASSPRTGVGNTIY
>TRBV7-6|TRBJ2-5
ASSLAGTSNRLRKTQY
>TRBV7-2|TRBJ2-4
ASSLVGVGAKNIQY
>TRBV20-1|TRBJ2-3
SATRARLLADTQY
>TRBV5-1|TRBJ1-2
ASRRDRDGYT
>TRBV29-1|TRBJ2-3
SVEHTDTQY
>TRBV4-3|TRBJ2-1
ASSQDEYNEQF
>TRBV5-1|TRBJ2-5
ASSLPVLAGKRETQY
>TRBV20-1|TRBJ1-1
SATPDRANTEAF
>TRBV30|TRBJ2-1
AWMGSGGPSSYNEQF
>TRBV20-1|TRBJ2-6
SASGGYGANVLT
>TRBV7-6|TRBJ1-4
ASSTTGMSGEKLF
>TRBV20-1|TRBJ2-2
SARGGLAGSTYGELF
>TRBV5-1|TRBJ1-5
ASSSTGGPPQH
>TRBV4-1|TRBJ1-1
ASSQGTVRAGSRLGNTEAF
>TRBV5-6|TRBJ2-5
ASRPGQPGDQY
>TRBV4-1|TRBJ1-1
ASSQGWGMGGIDTEAF
>TRBV7-9|TRBJ2-2
ASSPRQGIFTGELF
>TRBV6-5|TRBJ2-7
ASSYSPTGIYEQY
>TRBV10-3|TRBJ1-1
AISDSQGWDTEAF
>TRBV4-1|TRBJ2-2
ASIQGTESGELF
>TRBV5-1|TRBJ1-1
ASCVGESTEAF
>TRBV29-1|TRBJ2-7
SVEEGQGYEQY
>TRBV20-1|TRBJ2-3
SASGGARDTQY